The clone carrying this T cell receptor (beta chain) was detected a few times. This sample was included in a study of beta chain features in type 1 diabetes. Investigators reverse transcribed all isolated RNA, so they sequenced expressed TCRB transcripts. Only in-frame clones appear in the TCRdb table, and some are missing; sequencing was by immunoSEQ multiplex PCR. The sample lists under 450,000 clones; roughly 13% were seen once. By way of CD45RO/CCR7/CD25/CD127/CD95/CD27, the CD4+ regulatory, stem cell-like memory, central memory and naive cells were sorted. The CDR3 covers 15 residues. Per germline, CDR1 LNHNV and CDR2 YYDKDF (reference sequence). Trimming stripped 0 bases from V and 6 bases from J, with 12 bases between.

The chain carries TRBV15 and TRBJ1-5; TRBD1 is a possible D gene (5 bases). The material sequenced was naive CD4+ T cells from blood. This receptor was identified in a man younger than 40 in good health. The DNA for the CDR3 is TGTGCCACCAGCAGAGACGTGGGGCAGGGTCAGCCCCAGCATTTT. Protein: CATSRDVGQGQPQHF. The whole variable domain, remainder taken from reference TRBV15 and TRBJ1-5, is DAMVIQNPRYQVTQFGKPVTLSCSQTLNHNVMYWYQQKSSQAPKLLFHYYDKDFNNEADTPDNFQSRRPNTSFCFLDIRSPGLGDTAMYLCATSRDVGQGQPQHFGDGTRLSIL.